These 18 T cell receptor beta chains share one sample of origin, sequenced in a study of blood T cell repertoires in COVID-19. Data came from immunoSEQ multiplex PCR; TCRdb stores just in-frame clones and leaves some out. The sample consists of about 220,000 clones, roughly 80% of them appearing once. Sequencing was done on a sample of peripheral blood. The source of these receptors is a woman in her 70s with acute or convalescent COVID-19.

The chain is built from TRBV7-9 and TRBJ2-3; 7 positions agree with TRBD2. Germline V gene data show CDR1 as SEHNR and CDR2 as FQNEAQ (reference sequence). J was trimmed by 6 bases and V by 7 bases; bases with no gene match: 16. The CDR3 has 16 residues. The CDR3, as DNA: TGTGCCAGCACCTTCCCCCGGGAGCGGGGTTTGGATACGCAGTATTTT. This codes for CASTFPRERGLDTQYF.

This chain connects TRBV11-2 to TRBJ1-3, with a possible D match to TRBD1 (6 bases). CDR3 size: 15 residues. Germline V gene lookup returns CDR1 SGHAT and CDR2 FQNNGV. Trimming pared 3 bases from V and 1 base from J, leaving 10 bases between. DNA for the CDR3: TGTGCCAGCAGCTTCCAGGGGATATCTGGAAACACCATATATTTT. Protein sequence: CASSFQGISGNTIYF.

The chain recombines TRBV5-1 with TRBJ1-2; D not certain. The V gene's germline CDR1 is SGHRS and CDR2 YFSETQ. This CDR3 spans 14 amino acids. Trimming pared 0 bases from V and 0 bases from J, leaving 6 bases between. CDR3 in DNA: TGCGCCAGCAGCTTGGCCGACACTAACTATGGCTACACCTTC. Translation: CASSLADTNYGYTF.

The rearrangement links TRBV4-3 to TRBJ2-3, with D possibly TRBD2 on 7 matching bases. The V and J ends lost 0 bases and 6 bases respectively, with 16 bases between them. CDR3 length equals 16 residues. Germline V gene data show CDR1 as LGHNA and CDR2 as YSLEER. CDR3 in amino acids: CASSQDRSGGRDTQYF. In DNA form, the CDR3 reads TGCGCCAGCAGCCAAGATAGGTCGGGGGGCCGTGATACGCAGTATTTT.

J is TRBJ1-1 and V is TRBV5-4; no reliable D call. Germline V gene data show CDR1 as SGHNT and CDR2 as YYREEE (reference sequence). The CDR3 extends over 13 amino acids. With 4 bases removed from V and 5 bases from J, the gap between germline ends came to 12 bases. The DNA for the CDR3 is TGTGCCAGCAGCCGCGGGGAGGCGACTGAAGCTTTCTTT. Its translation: CASSRGEATEAFF.

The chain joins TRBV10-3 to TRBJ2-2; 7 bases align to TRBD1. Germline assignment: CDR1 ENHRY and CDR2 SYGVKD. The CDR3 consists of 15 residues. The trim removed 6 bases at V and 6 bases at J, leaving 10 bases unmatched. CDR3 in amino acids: CAIRADREKAGELFF. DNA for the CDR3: TGTGCCATCAGAGCAGACAGGGAGAAAGCCGGGGAGCTGTTTTTT.

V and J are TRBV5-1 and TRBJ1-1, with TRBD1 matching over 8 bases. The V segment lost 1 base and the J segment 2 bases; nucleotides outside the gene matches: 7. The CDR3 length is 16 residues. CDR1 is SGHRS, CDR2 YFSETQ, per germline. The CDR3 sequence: CASSLWTGLRNTEAFF. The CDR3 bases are TGCGCCAGCAGCTTGTGGACAGGGCTTAGAAACACTGAAGCTTTCTTT.

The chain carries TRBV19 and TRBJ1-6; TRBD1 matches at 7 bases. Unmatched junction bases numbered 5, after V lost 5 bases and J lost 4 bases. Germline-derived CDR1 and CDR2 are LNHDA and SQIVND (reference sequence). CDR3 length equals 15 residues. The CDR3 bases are TGTGCCAGTAGTGCACCGGGACAGTATAATTCACCCCTCCACTTT. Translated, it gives CASSAPGQYNSPLHF.

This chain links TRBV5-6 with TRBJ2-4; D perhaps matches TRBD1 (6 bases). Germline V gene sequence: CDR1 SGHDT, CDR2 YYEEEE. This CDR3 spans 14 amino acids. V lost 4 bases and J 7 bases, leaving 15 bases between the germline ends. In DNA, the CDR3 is TGTGCCAGCAGCCCGGACAGCTTCGGGAACATTCAGTACTTC. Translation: CASSPDSFGNIQYF.

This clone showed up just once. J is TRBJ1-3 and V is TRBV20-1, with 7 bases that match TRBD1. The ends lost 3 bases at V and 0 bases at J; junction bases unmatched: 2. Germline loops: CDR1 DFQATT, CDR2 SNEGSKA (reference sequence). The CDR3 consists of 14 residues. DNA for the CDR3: TGCAGTGCTAGTTCAGGGGGCTCTGGAAACACCATATATTTT. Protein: CSASSGGSGNTIYF.

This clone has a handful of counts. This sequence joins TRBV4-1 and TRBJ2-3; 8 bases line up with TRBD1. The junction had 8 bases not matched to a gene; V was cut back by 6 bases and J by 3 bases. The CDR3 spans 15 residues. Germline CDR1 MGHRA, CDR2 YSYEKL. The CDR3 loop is CASRPTGGSTDTQYF. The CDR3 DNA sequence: TGCGCCAGCAGGCCTACAGGGGGGAGTACAGATACGCAGTATTTT.

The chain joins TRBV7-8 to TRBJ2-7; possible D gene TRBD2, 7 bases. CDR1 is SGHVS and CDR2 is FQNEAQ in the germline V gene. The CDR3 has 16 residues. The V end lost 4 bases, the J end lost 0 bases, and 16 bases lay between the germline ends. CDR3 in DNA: TGTGCCAGCAGCTGGAGGGGGGGCGGAAGCTCCTACGAGCAGTACTTC. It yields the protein CASSWRGGGSSYEQYF.

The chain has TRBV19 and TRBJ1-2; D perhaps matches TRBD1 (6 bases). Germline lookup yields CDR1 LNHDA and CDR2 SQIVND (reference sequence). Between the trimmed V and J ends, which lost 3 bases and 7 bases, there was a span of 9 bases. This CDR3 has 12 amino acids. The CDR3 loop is CASSILDSGYTF. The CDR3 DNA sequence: TGTGCCAGTAGTATCCTGGACAGTGGCTACACCTTC.

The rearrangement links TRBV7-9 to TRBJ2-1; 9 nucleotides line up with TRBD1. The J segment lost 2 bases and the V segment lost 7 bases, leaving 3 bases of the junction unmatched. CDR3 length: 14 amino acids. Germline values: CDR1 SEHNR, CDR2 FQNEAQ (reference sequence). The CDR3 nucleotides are TGTGCCAGCACCTACAGGGGGCCCTACAATGAGCAGTTCTTC. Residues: CASTYRGPYNEQFF. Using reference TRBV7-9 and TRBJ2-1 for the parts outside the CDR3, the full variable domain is DTGVSQNPRHKITKRGQNVTFRCDPISEHNRLYWYRQTLGQGPEFLTYFQNEAQLEKSRLLSDRFSAERPKGSFSTLEIQRTEQGDSAMYLCASTYRGPYNEQFFGPGTRLTVL.

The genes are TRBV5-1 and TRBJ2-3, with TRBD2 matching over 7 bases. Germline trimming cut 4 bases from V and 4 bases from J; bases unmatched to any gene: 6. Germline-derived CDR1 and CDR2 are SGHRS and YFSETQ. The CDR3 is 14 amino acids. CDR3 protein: CASSATSASDTQYF. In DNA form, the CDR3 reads TGCGCCAGCAGCGCCACTAGCGCTTCAGATACGCAGTATTTT.

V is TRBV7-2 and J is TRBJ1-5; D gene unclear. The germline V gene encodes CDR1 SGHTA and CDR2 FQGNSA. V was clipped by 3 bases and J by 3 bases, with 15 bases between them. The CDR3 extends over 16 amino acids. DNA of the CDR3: TGTGCCAGCAGCTTTGGAGGGCGGTTTGACAATCAGCCCCAGCATTTT. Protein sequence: CASSFGGRFDNQPQHF.

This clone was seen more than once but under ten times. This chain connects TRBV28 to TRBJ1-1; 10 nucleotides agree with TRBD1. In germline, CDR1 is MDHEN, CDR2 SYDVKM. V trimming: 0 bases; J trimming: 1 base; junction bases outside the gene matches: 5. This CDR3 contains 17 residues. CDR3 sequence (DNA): TGTGCCAGCAGTTTATGGACAGGGGGCGGTTGGAACACTGAAGCTTTCTTT. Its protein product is CASSLWTGGGWNTEAFF.

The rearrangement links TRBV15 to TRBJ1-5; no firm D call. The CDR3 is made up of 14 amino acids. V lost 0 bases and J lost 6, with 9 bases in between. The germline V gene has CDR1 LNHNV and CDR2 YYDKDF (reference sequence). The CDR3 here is CATSRDRSGQPQHF. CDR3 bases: TGTGCCACCAGCAGAGATCGGAGCGGTCAGCCCCAGCATTTT.